The TCR beta chain described here comes from a study of Graves' ophthalmopathy and Graves' hyperthyroidism listed by TCRdb under 2018. Study-level background: Peripheral blood was collected at initial diagnosis, prior to any treatment. The study used signatures of the TCR beta repertoire to tell Graves' ophthalmopathy apart from Graves' hyperthyroidism and to predict which patients would progress to ophthalmopathy. In total, approximately 140 blood samples were TCR-sequenced: approximately 42 ophthalmopathy, approximately 75 hyperthyroidism and approximately 17 hyperthyroidism-to-ophthalmopathy patients. To explore V-J signatures that separate ophthalmopathy from hyperthyroidism, a discovery set of about a hundred patients was enrolled, consisting of about 45 with ophthalmopathy and about 60 with stable hyperthyroidism. An independent validation cohort comprised some 19 hyperthyroidism patients and roughly 15 patients who later progressed from hyperthyroidism to ophthalmopathy. In five or six hyperthyroidism patients, the T-cell repertoire of thyroid tissue was compared with the T-cell repertoire of blood. Once sampling was done, hyperthyroidism patients were given methimazole at a starting dose of 30 mg daily, while ophthalmopathy patients were given high-dose intravenous methylprednisolone. The roughly 99 discovery patients were divided at random into training and test sets in a 7:3 ratio. General conclusions and limits of the study: Sample size was not statistically predetermined, and group allocation was not concealed from the investigators. In validation, the model predicted ophthalmopathy progression with about 70% sensitivity and 72.22% specificity; around twelve predicted patients were CT-confirmed with GO in a median of approximately 6.2 months. In cross-validation, the 13-signature model distinguished ophthalmopathy from stable hyperthyroidism with 87.88% sensitivity and over 81% specificity, while in the test set the corresponding values were about 79% and 69%. Among expanded thyroid clonotypes with frequency above 0.001, most also showed up in blood, which suggests that blood repertoires may reflect the thyroid immune response.

For repertoire sequencing, the TCR beta CDR3 regions were amplified from RNA transcripts. HTBI primers and the Qiagen OneStep RT-PCR kit were used in a first-round RT-PCR, which was followed by a second-round multiplex PCR, size selection and purification. Libraries were sequenced on an Illumina HiSeq2000 using paired-end 100 bp reads. From the authors' description of their analysis: SOAPnuke was used for read processing, and reads with adapters, uncalled bases, a mean Phred below 15, or no exact constant-primer or identifier match were discarded. COPE v1.2.5 was used to merge high-quality paired reads. Each unique nucleotide sequence was defined as a clonotype, and clonotypes were aligned to IMGT TRB V, D and J references with MiTCR v1.1. Only V-J combinations with frequency above 0.0001 were analysed, covering over 99% of repertoires. A TCR clonal expansion and chaos score per V-J combination was defined as the ratio of F50 clonal expansion to chaos observed in the TCRdist matrix. Welch's t-statistics and random forest were used to reduce features to about a dozen V-J combinations, which were fed into a naive Bayes classifier. Thyroid-blood repertoire similarity was quantified with the Morisita-Horn index. In TCRdb, the public reads were trimmed at Q25 with fastp and aligned with MiXCR, with productive beta chains retained. CDR3 protein sequences are deduplicated, and each keeps its most common genes and DNA. The authors' filters were not applied to this entry. Present in this sample are around 400,000 distinct CDR3 sequences, 15% to 20% of which were seen just once. Together, the top ten hold more than 1.5% of the sample.

This clonotype was seen more than once but under ten times. Its antigen is not yet known. Base qualities were left out, and no much larger clone turns up one base away. Ophthalmopathy patients were characterized by moderately to severely active disease, a Clinical Activity Score of at least 3, a NOSPECS grade of at least 4, and a disease duration under 3 months. Patients with other autoimmune diseases, uncontrolled infections, pregnancy or lactation were excluded from the study. Diagnosis was based on clinical symptoms, serum thyroxine, TRAb, thyroid ultrasound and orbital computed tomography. Ficoll-Paque density gradient centrifugation was used to isolate PBMCs from about 9 ml of fresh peripheral blood. Total RNA was extracted using Trizol reagent, and RNA quality was checked on an Agilent 2100 Bioanalyzer. The clonotype originates from a woman between 18 and 29 years old with Graves' ophthalmopathy. Donor details come from another sample of the same person, matched by shared clones. The specimen was peripheral blood.

The CDR3: CASSQPGTADFNTGELFF. The nucleotide sequence is given as TGTGCCAGCAGCCAGCCCGGGACAGCCGATTTTAACACCGGGGAGCTGTTTTTT. The chain is assembled from TRBV14 and TRBJ2-2, with 7 bases matching TRBD1. The V end gives up 3 bases and the J end 2 bases, leaving 12 bases in the junction not matched to a gene. The cysteine opens and the phenylalanine closes a CDR3 of 18 amino acids. Solely the CDR3 DNA is kept, with 54 bases framed from the first base. CDR1 and CDR2 were assigned from the germline V gene as SGHDN and FVKESK.